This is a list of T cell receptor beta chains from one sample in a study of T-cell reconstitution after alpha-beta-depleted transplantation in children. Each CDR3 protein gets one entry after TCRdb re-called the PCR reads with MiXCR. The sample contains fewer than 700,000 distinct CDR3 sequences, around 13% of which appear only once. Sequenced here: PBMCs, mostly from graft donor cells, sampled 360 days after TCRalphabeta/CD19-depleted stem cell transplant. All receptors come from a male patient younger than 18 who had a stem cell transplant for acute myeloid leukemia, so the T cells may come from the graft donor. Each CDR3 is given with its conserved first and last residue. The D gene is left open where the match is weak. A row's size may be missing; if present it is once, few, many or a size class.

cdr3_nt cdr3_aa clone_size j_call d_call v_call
TGCAGTGCTAGACTCCCGGGACAGTCATCCTACGAGCAGTACTTC CSARLPGQSSYEQYF many TRBJ2-7 TRBD1 TRBV20-1
TGCAGTGCTATAGCGGGAGGCTTTCCCTACGAGCAGTACTTC CSAIAGGFPYEQYF NA TRBJ2-7 TRBD2 TRBV20-1
TGTGCCAGCAGCCAAGAAGGCCTAGCGGGAGGGGAAGATACGCAGTATTTT CASSQEGLAGGEDTQYF NA TRBJ2-3 TRBD2 TRBV4-2
TGCGCCAGCAGCTCCCGGGACAGGGGTGCAGATACGCAGTATTTT CASSSRDRGADTQYF many TRBJ2-3 TRBD1 TRBV5-1
TGTGCCAGCAGTTACAATCGGTTAAACACTGAAGCTTTCTTT CASSYNRLNTEAFF NA TRBJ1-1 NA TRBV6-5
TGCGCCAGCAGCGAACAAGGACAGGGGAGACTTTACAATGAGCAGTTCTTC CASSEQGQGRLYNEQFF NA TRBJ2-1 TRBD1 TRBV5-1
TGTGCCAGCAGCCAAGACGCCGGGACAGCCTATAATTCACCCCTCCACTTT CASSQDAGTAYNSPLHF few TRBJ1-6 TRBD1 TRBV14
TGCAGCGTTGAAGGAGTAGCGGGAGATCTTACGCAGTATTTT CSVEGVAGDLTQYF NA TRBJ2-3 TRBD2 TRBV29-1
TGTGCCAGCAGTACCCGAGACCGGAACACTGAAGCTTTCTTT CASSTRDRNTEAFF few TRBJ1-1 NA TRBV28
TGTGCCAGCAGGAGGGGTCTAGCCTTCAGCTCCTACAATGAGCAGTTCTTC CASRRGLAFSSYNEQFF few TRBJ2-1 NA TRBV6-2/TRBV6-3
TGCAGTGCTAGATGGACTAGCCGGGTAGGGGGCGAGCAGTACTTC CSARWTSRVGGEQYF many TRBJ2-7 TRBD2 TRBV20-1
TGCGCCAGCAGCTTGGGGGTGTGGACGCATTCTGGAAACACCATATATTTT CASSLGVWTHSGNTIYF NA TRBJ1-3 NA TRBV5-1
TGTGCCACCAGTCTCGGGACTAGCAGGGGCCAAGAGACCCAGTACTTC CATSLGTSRGQETQYF NA TRBJ2-5 TRBD2 TRBV15
TGCAGTGCCGGGGGGCAGGGGGCCTCCTACGAGCAGTACTTC CSAGGQGASYEQYF few TRBJ2-7 NA TRBV20-1
TGTGCCAGCAGTTTTGAGGGGCGTCTAGCGGGCCACTACAATGAGCAGTTCTTC CASSFEGRLAGHYNEQFF NA TRBJ2-1 TRBD2 TRBV27
TGTGCCAGCAGCGTAGGGGCCCCGCGTACCGGGGAGCTGTTTTTT CASSVGAPRTGELFF NA TRBJ2-2 NA TRBV9
TGCGCCAGCAGCCAGGGGACTAGCGGGACTTCCGGGGGGGAGCTGTTTTTT CASSQGTSGTSGGELFF few TRBJ2-2 TRBD2 TRBV4-3
TGTGCCAGCAGCCAAGAAGGACCTCTATTCCACACAGATACGCAGTATTTT CASSQEGPLFHTDTQYF few TRBJ2-3 NA TRBV14
TGTGCCAGCAGCTTGGCGGGAGGGCCCGTGTTCTTC CASSLAGGPVFF NA TRBJ2-1 TRBD2 TRBV7-9
TGTGCCAGCAGATGGGCGGGACAGGGGGCTACTGGCTACACCTTC CASRWAGQGATGYTF NA TRBJ1-2 TRBD1 TRBV28
TGTGCCAGCGGGGGGCGCCTCGGTGGCACAGATACGCAGTATTTT CASGGRLGGTDTQYF NA TRBJ2-3 NA TRBV27
TGCGCCAGCAGCCAAGATTTCTGGACAGGGATTAGCGGGAGGCGAAATGAGCAGTTCTTC CASSQDFWTGISGRRNEQFF NA TRBJ2-1 TRBD2 TRBV4-3
TGTGCCAGCAGCTGGACAGGGGGTCGGGAGACCCAGTACTTC CASSWTGGRETQYF NA TRBJ2-5 TRBD1 TRBV27
TGTGCCAGTAGTTCTTCCCGGGCCGTGGGGGAGCAGTACTTC CASSSSRAVGEQYF NA TRBJ2-7 NA TRBV19
TGTGCCAGCAGCGAGGCGGACCCGAAAAACATTCAGTACTTC CASSEADPKNIQYF few TRBJ2-4 NA TRBV7-2
TGCAGCGTTGAACCTAGCGGAGAAACCTACAATGAGCAGTTCTTC CSVEPSGETYNEQFF many TRBJ2-1 TRBD2 TRBV29-1
TGCAGTGCTAGAGATCGGACAGAATATGGCTACACCTTC CSARDRTEYGYTF NA TRBJ1-2 NA TRBV20-1
TGTGCCAGCAGGACAGCCCTCCTCCTCTCTGGGGCCAACGTCCTGACTTTC CASRTALLLSGANVLTF many TRBJ2-6 NA TRBV2
TGTGCCAGCAGCTCGCGGACTAGCGGGAGTAGCACCGGGGAGCTGTTTTTT CASSSRTSGSSTGELFF few TRBJ2-2 TRBD2 TRBV7-2
TGTGCCATTACAGACAGCAGTATTACCCGAAACTATGGCTACACCTTC CAITDSSITRNYGYTF many TRBJ1-2 NA TRBV10-3
TGTGCCAGCAGTTCCGGACTAGCGACATACGAGCAGTACTTC CASSSGLATYEQYF many TRBJ2-7 TRBD2 TRBV6-5
TGTGCCATCAGGCCCCTAGGACAAGAGACCCAGTACTTC CAIRPLGQETQYF few TRBJ2-5 NA TRBV10-3
TGTGCCAGCACCACCACAGGAGCGAAGAACACTGAAGCTTTCTTT CASTTTGAKNTEAFF NA TRBJ1-1 NA TRBV12-3/TRBV12-4
TGCGCCAGCAGCTTCAGCGGAGGTGATTACGAGCAGTACTTC CASSFSGGDYEQYF many TRBJ2-7 NA TRBV5-1
TGTGCCAGCAGTTATCCGCCCGGGACTAGCGGGAAATACCAAGAGACCCAGTACTTC CASSYPPGTSGKYQETQYF few TRBJ2-5 TRBD2 TRBV6-5
TGTGCTAGCAGCCAAGGCGGGGCAGACGAGCAGTACTTC CASSQGGADEQYF NA TRBJ2-7 NA TRBV7-7
TGTGCCAGCAGTTACATAGGAGGATATGTAGATACGCAGTATTTT CASSYIGGYVDTQYF NA TRBJ2-3 NA TRBV6-2/TRBV6-3
TGTGCCTGGAGCGCCGTCATAGCGGGAGGCGAGCAGTACTTC CAWSAVIAGGEQYF NA TRBJ2-7 TRBD2 TRBV30
TGTGCCATCAGAGATAGCGGGAGTATCTACAATGAGCAGTTCTTC CAIRDSGSIYNEQFF few TRBJ2-1 TRBD2 TRBV10-3
TGTGCCAGCAGCCCAACAGGGGTAAAAGAGACCCAGTACTTC CASSPTGVKETQYF few TRBJ2-5 TRBD1 TRBV7-9
TGTGCCAGCAGCTTAGACCGTAGCCGGCAGTACTTC CASSLDRSRQYF NA TRBJ2-7 NA TRBV7-2
TGTGCCAGCACCTCTCCCTATGGACAGGGGGCAAAAGGGGCCAACGTCCTGACTTTC CASTSPYGQGAKGANVLTF NA TRBJ2-6 TRBD1 TRBV7-6
TGTGCCAGCAGCTCTGTGGCGGGGACAGGTGCCCTAAACATTCAGTACTTC CASSSVAGTGALNIQYF few TRBJ2-4 TRBD1 TRBV6-2/TRBV6-3
TGTGCCAGCAGCTTAGGGGGTCCGGGGGGCAGTGGGGCCAACGTCCTGACTTTC CASSLGGPGGSGANVLTF many TRBJ2-6 NA TRBV11-3
TGTGCCATCAGTGAAGGACGGCTTAACTATGGCTACACCTTC CAISEGRLNYGYTF once TRBJ1-2 NA TRBV10-3
TGTGCCACCGAAGCTTCCGGGACAGCGACATCAGATACGCAGTATTTT CATEASGTATSDTQYF NA TRBJ2-3 TRBD1 TRBV10-3
TGTGCCAGCAGCCTCCAAGCGGGAGGAGAGACCCAGTACTTC CASSLQAGGETQYF few TRBJ2-5 TRBD2 TRBV14
TGTGCCAGCAGCGTAGTATCGGGGGCCGCCTACAATGAGCAGTTCTTC CASSVVSGAAYNEQFF few TRBJ2-1 NA TRBV9
TGCAGTGCTCGCCTCCTTCTAGCGGGTCGAACCTACGAGCAGTACTTC CSARLLLAGRTYEQYF few TRBJ2-7 TRBD2 TRBV20-1
TGTGCCAGCAGTTACTCGGGCAGGGGAAACACTGAAGCTTTCTTT CASSYSGRGNTEAFF few TRBJ1-1 NA TRBV6-5